Sequencing of this TCR beta chain was carried out in a study of tumor-infiltrating lymphocytes in primary liver carcinoma. The CDR3 has 15 residues. V gave up 7 bases and J gave up 9 bases; unmatched junction bases: 11. The germline gives CDR1 SGHNT, CDR2 YYREEE (reference sequence). The researchers produced TCR beta cDNA from roughly 500 ng total RNA with a constant-region primer. It was through three nested multiplex PCR rounds of slightly modified ARM-PCR that TCR beta libraries arose. The first two PCR rounds, approximately 10 cycles each, used TRBV1-TRBV30 forward primers and a C-beta reverse primer. TCRdb fed the multiplex PCR reads into MiXCR, producing one record per CDR3 protein. Of 300,000 to 400,000 distinct CDR3 sequences listed, less than 65% are singletons. Regarding this clonotype: A much larger clonotype is one base distant, so this may be a read error.

In addition to blood RNA drawn from unsorted whole blood, germline DNA was extracted. Collected before surgery were roughly 3.9 milliliters of peripheral blood. The sequenced material came from peripheral blood. The V call is TRBV5-4, the J call TRBJ2-1, with TRBD2 identical over 12 bases. This receptor was identified in a man between 40 and 49 years old with primary liver carcinoma and hepatitis B virus infection. The CDR3 sequence: CASGSLAGGLGEQFF. The CDR3 DNA sequence: TGTGCCAGCGGCTCACTAGCGGGAGGTCTCGGTGAGCAGTTCTTC.